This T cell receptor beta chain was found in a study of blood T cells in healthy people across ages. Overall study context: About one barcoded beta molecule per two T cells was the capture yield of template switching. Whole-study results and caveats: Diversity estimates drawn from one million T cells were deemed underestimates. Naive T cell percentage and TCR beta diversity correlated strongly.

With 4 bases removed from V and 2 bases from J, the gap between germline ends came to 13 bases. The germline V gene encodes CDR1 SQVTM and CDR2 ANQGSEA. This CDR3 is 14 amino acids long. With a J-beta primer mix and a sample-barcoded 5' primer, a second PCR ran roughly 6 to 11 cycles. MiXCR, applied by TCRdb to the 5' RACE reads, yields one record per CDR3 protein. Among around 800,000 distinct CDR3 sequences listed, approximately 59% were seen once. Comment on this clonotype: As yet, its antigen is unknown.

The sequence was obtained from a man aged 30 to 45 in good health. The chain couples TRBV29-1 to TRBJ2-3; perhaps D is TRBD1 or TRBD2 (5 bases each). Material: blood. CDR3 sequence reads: CSVGRGAPTDTQYF. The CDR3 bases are TGCAGCGTTGGGAGAGGGGCTCCCACAGATACGCAGTATTTT.